The clone carrying this T cell receptor (beta chain) was detected ten times or more. Antigen unknown. This CDR3 comprises 12 residues. Germline assignment: CDR1 LGHDT and CDR2 YNNKEL (reference sequence). Trimming stripped 1 base from V and 15 bases from J, with 13 bases between. RNA transcripts yielded amplified TCR beta CDR3 regions. First-round RT-PCR targeting the TCR CDR3 was performed with the HTBI primer set. TCRdb re-called the multiplex PCR reads through MiXCR, storing one row per CDR3 protein. The sample yields about 300,000 distinct CDR3 sequences, 15% to 20% seen once. This sample is drawn from a study of T cells in Graves' hyperthyroidism and ophthalmopathy. Findings and caveats of the study: Model output signaled ophthalmopathy a median around 6.9 months ahead of onset. A model of 13 V-J pairs discriminated ophthalmopathy from stable hyperthyroidism.

The PBMCs were taken from over 9.5 ml of fresh peripheral blood. This rearrangement joins TRBV3-1 to TRBJ2-1; D uncertain. The sample taken for sequencing was blood. The clonotype was recovered from a man aged 50 or older with Graves' ophthalmopathy. The CDR3 spells CASSQGLNVGFF. CDR3 in DNA: TGTGCCAGCAGCCAAGGGCTGAATGTAGGGTTCTTC.